This T cell receptor (beta chain) is drawn from a study of response to subunit inactivated influenza vaccine. Study observations and caveats: It was the authors' suggestion that each seasonal influenza vaccination recruits few new T cells.

A word on this clonotype: Its matching antigen is unknown.

TCRdb called the RT-PCR reads again in MiXCR, with one record for every CDR3 protein. The table shows over 750,000 distinct CDR3 sequences, with around 21% occurring only once. Trimming took off 5 bases at V and 7 bases at J, with 20 bases between the two ends. This CDR3 comprises 16 residues. This material consisted of PBMCs from blood, taken 4 to 6 days after vaccination. The chain joins TRBV12-3 or TRBV12-4 to TRBJ1-4; TRBD1 is a possible D gene (6 bases). The receptor was isolated from a man between 45 and 60 years old who received an inactivated influenza vaccine. CDR3 amino acids: CASSPLQGRVGEKLFF. CDR3 nucleotides: TGTGCCAGCAGTCCGTTACAGGGTCGGGTCGGTGAAAAACTGTTTTTT.